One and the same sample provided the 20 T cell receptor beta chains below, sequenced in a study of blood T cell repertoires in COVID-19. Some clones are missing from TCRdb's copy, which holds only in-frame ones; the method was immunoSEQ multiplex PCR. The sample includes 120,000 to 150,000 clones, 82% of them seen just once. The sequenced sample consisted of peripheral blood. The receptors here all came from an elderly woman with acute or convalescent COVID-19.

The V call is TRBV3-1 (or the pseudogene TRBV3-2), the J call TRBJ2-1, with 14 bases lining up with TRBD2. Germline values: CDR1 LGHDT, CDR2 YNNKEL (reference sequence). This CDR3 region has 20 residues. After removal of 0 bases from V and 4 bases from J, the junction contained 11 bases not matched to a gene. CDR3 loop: CASSQDTGTSGSGDYNEQFF. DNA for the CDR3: TGTGCCAGCAGCCAAGATACCGGGACTAGCGGGAGCGGGGATTACAATGAGCAGTTCTTC.

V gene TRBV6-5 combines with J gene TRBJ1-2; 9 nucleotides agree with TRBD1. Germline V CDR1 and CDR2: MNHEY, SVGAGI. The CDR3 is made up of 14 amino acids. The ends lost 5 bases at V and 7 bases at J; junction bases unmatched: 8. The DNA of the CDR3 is TGTGCCAGCAGTCCTTATACAGGGGGCCTTGGCTACACCTTC. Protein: CASSPYTGGLGYTF.

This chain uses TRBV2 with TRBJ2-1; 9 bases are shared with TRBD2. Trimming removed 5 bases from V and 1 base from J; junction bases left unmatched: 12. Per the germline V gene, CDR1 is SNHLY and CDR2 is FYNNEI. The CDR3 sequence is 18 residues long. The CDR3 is CASSLDYAGGVSYNEQFF. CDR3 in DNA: TGTGCCAGCAGTCTCGACTATGCGGGAGGGGTATCCTACAATGAGCAGTTCTTC.

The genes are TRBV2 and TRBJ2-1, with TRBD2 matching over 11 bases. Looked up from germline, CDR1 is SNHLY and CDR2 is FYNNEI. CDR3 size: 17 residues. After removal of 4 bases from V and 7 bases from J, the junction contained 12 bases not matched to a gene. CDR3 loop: CASSGVTSGIPRNEQFF. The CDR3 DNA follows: TGTGCCAGCAGTGGGGTGACTAGCGGGATACCTCGGAATGAGCAGTTCTTC.

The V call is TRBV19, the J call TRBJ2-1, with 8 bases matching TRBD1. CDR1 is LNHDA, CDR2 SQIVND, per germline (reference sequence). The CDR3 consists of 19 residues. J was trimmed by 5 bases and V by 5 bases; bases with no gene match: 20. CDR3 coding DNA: TGTGCCAGTAGTCACCTCTGGGACAGGACGTCAGCCGGAGACAATGAGCAGTTCTTC. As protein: CASSHLWDRTSAGDNEQFF.

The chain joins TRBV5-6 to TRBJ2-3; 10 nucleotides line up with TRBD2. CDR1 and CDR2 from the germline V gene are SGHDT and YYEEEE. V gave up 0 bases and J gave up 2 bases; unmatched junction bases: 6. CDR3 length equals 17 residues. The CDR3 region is CASSLERTSGYTDTQYF. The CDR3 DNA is TGTGCCAGCAGCTTGGAAAGGACTAGCGGATACACAGATACGCAGTATTTT. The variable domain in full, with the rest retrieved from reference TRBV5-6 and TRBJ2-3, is DAGVTQSPTHLIKTRGQQVTLRCSPKSGHDTVSWYQQALGQGPQFIFQYYEEEERQRGNFPDRFSGHQFPNYSSELNVNALLLGDSALYLCASSLERTSGYTDTQYFGPGTRLTVL.

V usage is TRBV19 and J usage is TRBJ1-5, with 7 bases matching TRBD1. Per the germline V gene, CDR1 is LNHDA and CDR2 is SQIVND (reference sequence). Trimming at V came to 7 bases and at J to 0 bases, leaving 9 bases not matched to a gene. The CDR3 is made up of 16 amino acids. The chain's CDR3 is CASKRTGGYSNQPQHF. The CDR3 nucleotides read TGTGCCAGTAAAAGGACAGGAGGCTATAGCAATCAGCCCCAGCATTTT.

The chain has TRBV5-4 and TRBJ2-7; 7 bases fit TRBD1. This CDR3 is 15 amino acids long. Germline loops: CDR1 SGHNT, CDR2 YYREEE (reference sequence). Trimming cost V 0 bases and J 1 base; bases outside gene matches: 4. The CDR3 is CASSLERGLSYEQYF. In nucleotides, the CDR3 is TGTGCCAGCAGCTTGGAGAGGGGGCTATCCTACGAGCAGTACTTC.

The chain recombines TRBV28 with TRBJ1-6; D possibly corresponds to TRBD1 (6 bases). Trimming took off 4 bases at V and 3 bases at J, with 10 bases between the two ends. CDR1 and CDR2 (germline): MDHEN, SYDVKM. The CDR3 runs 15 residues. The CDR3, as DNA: TGTGCCAGCAGTTCACGACAGGTCTATAATTCACCCCTCCACTTT. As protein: CASSSRQVYNSPLHF.

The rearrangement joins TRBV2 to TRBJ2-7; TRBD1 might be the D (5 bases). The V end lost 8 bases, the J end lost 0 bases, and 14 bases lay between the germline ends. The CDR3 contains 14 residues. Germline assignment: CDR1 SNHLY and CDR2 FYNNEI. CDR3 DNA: TGTGCCAGCCGCAGACAGACCATCTCCTACGAGCAGTACTTC. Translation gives CASRRQTISYEQYF.

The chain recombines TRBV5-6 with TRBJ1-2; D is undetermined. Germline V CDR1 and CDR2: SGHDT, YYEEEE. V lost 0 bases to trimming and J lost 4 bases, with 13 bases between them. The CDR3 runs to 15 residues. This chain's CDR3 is CASSLGASQAYGYTF. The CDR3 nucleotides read TGTGCCAGCAGCTTGGGGGCAAGTCAGGCCTATGGCTACACCTTC.

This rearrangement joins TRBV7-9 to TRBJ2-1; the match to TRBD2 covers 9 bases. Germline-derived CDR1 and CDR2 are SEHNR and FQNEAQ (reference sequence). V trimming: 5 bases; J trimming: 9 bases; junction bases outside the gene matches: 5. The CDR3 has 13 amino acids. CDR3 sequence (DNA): TGTGCCAGCAGCGTGACTAGCGGAGGTGAGCAGTTCTTC. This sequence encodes CASSVTSGGEQFF.

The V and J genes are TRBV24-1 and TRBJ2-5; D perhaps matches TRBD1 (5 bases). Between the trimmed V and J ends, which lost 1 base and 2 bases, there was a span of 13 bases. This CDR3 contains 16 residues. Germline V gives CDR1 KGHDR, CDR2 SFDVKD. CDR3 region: CATSDFRALGQETQYF. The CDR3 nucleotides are TGTGCCACCAGTGATTTCAGGGCCCTTGGGCAAGAGACCCAGTACTTC.

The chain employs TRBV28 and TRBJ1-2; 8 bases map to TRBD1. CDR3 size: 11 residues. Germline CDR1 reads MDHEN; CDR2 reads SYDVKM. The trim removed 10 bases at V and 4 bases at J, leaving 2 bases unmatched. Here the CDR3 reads CATGQGYGYTF. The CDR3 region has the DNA TGTGCCACCGGACAGGGCTATGGCTACACCTTC.

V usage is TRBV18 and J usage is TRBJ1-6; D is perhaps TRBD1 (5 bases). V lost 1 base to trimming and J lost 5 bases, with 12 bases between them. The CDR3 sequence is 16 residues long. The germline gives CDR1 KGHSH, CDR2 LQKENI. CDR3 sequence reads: CASSPRADSDNSPLHF. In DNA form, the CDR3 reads TGTGCCAGCTCACCACGTGCCGACAGTGATAATTCACCCCTCCACTTT.

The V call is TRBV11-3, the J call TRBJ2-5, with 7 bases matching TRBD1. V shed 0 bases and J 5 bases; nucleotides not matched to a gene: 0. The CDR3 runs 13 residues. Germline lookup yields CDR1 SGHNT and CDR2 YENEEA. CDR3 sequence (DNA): TGTGCCAGCAGCTTAGACAGGGGGGAGACCCAGTACTTC. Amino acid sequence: CASSLDRGETQYF.

CDR3 bases: TGTGCCTGGAGTCTTTGGTGGGGGGACCAAGAGACCCAGTACTTC. Protein: CAWSLWWGDQETQYF. The chain is built from TRBV30 and TRBJ2-5; TRBD2 might be the D (6 bases). Trimming left V 2 bases short and J 0 bases short, with 13 bases between. In germline, CDR1 is GTSNPN, CDR2 SVGIG (reference sequence). The CDR3 loop spans 15 amino acids.

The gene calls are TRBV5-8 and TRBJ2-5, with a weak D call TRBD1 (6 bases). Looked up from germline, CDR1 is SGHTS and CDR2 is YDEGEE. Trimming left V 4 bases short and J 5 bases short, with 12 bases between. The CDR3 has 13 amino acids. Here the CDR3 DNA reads TGTGCCAGCAGCCGCAGGGGTTTGGAGACCCAGTACTTC. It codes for CASSRRGLETQYF.

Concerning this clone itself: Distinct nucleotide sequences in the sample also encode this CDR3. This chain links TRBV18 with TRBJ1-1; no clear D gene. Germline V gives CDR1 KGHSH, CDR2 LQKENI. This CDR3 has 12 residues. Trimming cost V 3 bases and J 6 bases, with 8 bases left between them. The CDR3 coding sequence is TGTGCCAGCTCACCGGGCCAGGCTGAAGCTTTCTTT. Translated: CASSPGQAEAFF.

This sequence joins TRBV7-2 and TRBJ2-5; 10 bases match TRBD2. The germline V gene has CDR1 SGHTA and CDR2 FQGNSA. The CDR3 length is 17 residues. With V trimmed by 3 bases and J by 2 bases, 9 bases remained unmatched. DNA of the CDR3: TGTGCCAGCAGCTTGGGGCTAGCGGGGGTCATACAAGAGACCCAGTACTTC. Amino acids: CASSLGLAGVIQETQYF.